The 27 T cell receptor beta chains listed next were all sequenced from one sample in a study of regulatory T cells in long-lasting Graves disease. CDR3 regions were amplified by Arm-PCR using iRepertoire HTBI primers to build TCR beta libraries. In TCRdb, the multiplex PCR reads were re-called with MiXCR into one record per CDR3 protein. The profile shows hundreds of thousands of distinct CDR3 sequences, approximately 15% of them singletons. Time point given: newly diagnosed GD, antithyroid drugs for less than 3 months. The authors made the TCR library using RNA they extracted from PBMCs. The sample also formed part of further work on T cells in Graves' hyperthyroidism and ophthalmopathy.

The source was peripheral blood mononuclear cells (PBMCs), collected at new diagnosis, from a patient treated with antithyroid drugs. Receptor source: a woman aged 30 to 39 with Graves disease.

This sequence joins TRBV6-4 and TRBJ2-7, with TRBD1 matching over 7 bases. This CDR3 spans 11 amino acids. Germline V gives CDR1 MRHNA, CDR2 SNTAGT. The V and J ends lost 6 bases and 13 bases, in that order; junction bases with no gene match: 9. The CDR3 nucleotides are TGTGCCAGCAGCCGACAGGGAACGGGCTACTTC. Translated, it gives CASSRQGTGYF.

This clonotype was recorded at least ten times. The rearrangement joins TRBV6-5 to TRBJ1-3, with TRBD1 matching 7 bases. V was pared by 2 bases and J by 3 bases, with 10 bases of the junction left unmatched. The CDR3 has 17 amino acids. Germline-derived CDR1 and CDR2 are MNHEY and SVGAGI. The CDR3 loop reads CASSYGRQGYGGNTIYF. The CDR3 DNA is TGTGCCAGCAGTTACGGCCGACAGGGATACGGTGGAAACACCATATATTTT.

At least ten counts were recorded for this clonotype. V gene TRBV6-1 combines with J gene TRBJ1-2; D uncertain. The CDR3 length is 11 residues. Germline values: CDR1 MNHNS, CDR2 SASEGT. Trimming removed 5 bases at V and 2 bases at J, with 3 bases between. The CDR3: CASSPNYGYTF. In DNA form, the CDR3 reads TGTGCCAGCAGTCCCAACTATGGCTACACCTTC.

This clonotype appeared a few times. The V and J genes are TRBV28 and TRBJ1-5; TRBD1 is a possible D gene (6 bases). The V gene's germline CDR1 is MDHEN and CDR2 SYDVKM. Trimming pared 6 bases from V and 11 bases from J, leaving 17 bases between. This CDR3 has 13 amino acids. The chain's CDR3 is CASRQTGFLSQHF. The CDR3 nucleotides read TGTGCCAGCAGGCAGACAGGTTTTTTGTCCCAGCATTTT.

The rearrangement joins TRBV5-4 to TRBJ2-7, with 7 bases matching TRBD1. The length of the CDR3 is 16 residues. Germline values: CDR1 SGHNT, CDR2 YYREEE (reference sequence). After removal of 3 bases from V and 0 bases from J, the junction contained 9 bases not matched to a gene. The CDR3 coding sequence is TGTGCCAGCAGCTCGATGGGACAGCGAAGCTCCTACGAGCAGTACTTC. Amino acids: CASSSMGQRSSYEQYF.

This chain joins TRBV5-8 and TRBJ1-1; 10 bases line up with TRBD1. V lost 5 bases, J lost 1 base, and 8 bases stayed unmatched. The germline gives CDR1 SGHTS, CDR2 YDEGEE. The CDR3 runs 16 residues. CDR3 nucleotides: TGTGCCAGCAGAACGGGACAGGGGTATTGGAACACTGAAGCTTTCTTT. This gives the protein CASRTGQGYWNTEAFF. Drawing the rest from reference TRBV5-8 and TRBJ1-1, the complete variable domain is EAGVTQSPTHLIKTRGQQATLRCSPISGHTSVYWYQQALGLGLQFLLWYDEGEERNRGNFPPRFSGRQFPNYSSELNVNALELEDSALYLCASRTGQGYWNTEAFFGQGTRLTVV.

This clonotype was seen repeatedly, ten times or more. The V call is TRBV27, the J call TRBJ1-3; a weak D match, TRBD1 (6 bases). The CDR3 is 15 residues long. CDR1 and CDR2 from the germline V gene are MNHEY and SMNVEV (reference sequence). Trimming took off 1 base at V and 5 bases at J, with 12 bases between the two ends. The CDR3 DNA reads as TGTGCCAGCAGTTTATGGGCAGGGGCTCGAAACACCATATATTTT. This sequence encodes CASSLWAGARNTIYF.

The V and J genes are TRBV29-1 and TRBJ1-6; D is unresolved. Germline lookup yields CDR1 SQVTM and CDR2 ANQGSEA. The CDR3 has 12 residues. With 7 bases removed from V and 10 bases from J, the gap between germline ends came to 14 bases. This chain's CDR3 is CSARDFNSPLHF. CDR3 coding DNA: TGCAGCGCCCGGGATTTTAACTCACCCCTCCACTTT.

This clonotype was counted at least ten times. The chain has TRBV28 and TRBJ2-3; perhaps TRBD1 as D (5 bases). The CDR3 loop spans 15 amino acids. Germline lookup yields CDR1 MDHEN and CDR2 SYDVKM. V was trimmed by 1 base and J by 6 bases, leaving 14 bases between them. In DNA, the CDR3 is TGTGCCAGCAGTTTATCGCCAGGGCCGCCCGATACGCAGTATTTT. It yields the protein CASSLSPGPPDTQYF. The complete variable domain, with remaining parts taken from reference TRBV28 and TRBJ2-3, reads DVKVTQSSRYLVKRTGEKVFLECVQDMDHENMFWYRQDPGLGLRLIYFSYDVKMKEKGDIPEGYSVSREKKERFSLILESASTNQTSMYLCASSLSPGPPDTQYFGPGTRLTVL.

This clonotype showed up just a few times. The rearrangement links TRBV7-3 to TRBJ1-1, with unresolved D. The CDR3 sequence is 15 residues long. Trimming shortened V by 3 bases and J by 0 bases, and 11 bases separated the two germline ends. Germline V gene sequence: CDR1 SGHTA, CDR2 FQGTGA. CDR3 region: CASSLDGRMNTEAFF. The CDR3 DNA sequence: TGTGCCAGCAGCTTGGACGGAAGGATGAACACTGAAGCTTTCTTT.

This clonotype was seen ten or more times. The J gene is TRBJ2-3, the V gene TRBV28, with 10 nucleotides matching TRBD2. This CDR3 region has 12 residues. The V gene end was trimmed by 5 bases and the J gene end by 13 bases; junction bases not matched to a gene: 6. Germline loops: CDR1 MDHEN, CDR2 SYDVKM. The CDR3 coding sequence is TGTGCCAGCAGTCCCACCGGGACTAGCGAGTATTTT. Residues: CASSPTGTSEYF.

The table lists this clonotype with many counts. The chain employs TRBV27 and TRBJ2-3, with D tentatively TRBD2 (5 bases). V lost 0 bases, J lost 1 base, and 8 bases lay in between. The CDR3 spans 15 residues. Germline V gene lookup returns CDR1 MNHEY and CDR2 SMNVEV (reference sequence). The CDR3 DNA sequence: TGTGCCAGCAGTTTATCGGGAGCCCGCACAGATACGCAGTATTTT. Protein sequence: CASSLSGARTDTQYF.

The chain recombines TRBV19 with TRBJ2-7, with D hard to call. Germline V CDR1 and CDR2: LNHDA, SQIVND (reference sequence). The CDR3 loop spans 15 amino acids. V was pared by 5 bases and J by 2 bases, with 16 bases between. The CDR3, as DNA: TGTGCCAGTAGTCCCGATTATGTGGGCACCTACGAGCAGTACTTC. This codes for CASSPDYVGTYEQYF.

The J gene is TRBJ1-4, the V gene TRBV6-2 or TRBV6-3; TRBD1 aligns across 11 bases. Per the germline V gene, CDR1 is MNHEY and CDR2 is SVGEGT. Unmatched junction bases numbered 3, after V lost 2 bases and J lost 7 bases. This CDR3 is built from 15 residues. The CDR3 sequence is CASSYRGTGGEKLFF. The DNA of the CDR3 is TGTGCCAGCAGTTACAGAGGGACAGGGGGTGAAAAACTGTTTTTT.

J is TRBJ2-3 and V is TRBV5-4; the match to TRBD2 covers 13 bases. The CDR3 covers 17 residues. Trimming at V came to 4 bases and at J to 6 bases, leaving 11 bases not matched to a gene. The V gene's germline CDR1 is SGHNT and CDR2 YYREEE (reference sequence). The CDR3 here is CASSKGLAGSNRDTQYF. The CDR3 bases are TGTGCCAGCAGCAAGGGACTAGCGGGATCCAATCGGGATACGCAGTATTTT.

The gene calls are TRBV7-8 and TRBJ2-1; 8 nucleotides line up with TRBD1. Germline CDR1 SGHVS, CDR2 FQNEAQ. There are 14 residues in the CDR3. The V gene end was trimmed by 1 base and the J gene end by 8 bases; junction bases not matched to a gene: 4. The CDR3 region is CASSLGTGIDEQFF. In nucleotides, the CDR3 is TGTGCCAGCAGCTTAGGGACAGGGATCGATGAGCAGTTCTTC.

This clonotype was observed a few times. This chain connects TRBV6-1 to TRBJ1-1, with 9 bases matching TRBD1. The V gene end was trimmed by 6 bases and the J gene end by 1 base; junction bases not matched to a gene: 6. CDR3 length equals 15 residues. CDR1 and CDR2 from the germline V gene are MNHNS and SASEGT. The CDR3 bases are TGTGCCAGCAGATACCCGGGACAGGGGAACACTGAAGCTTTCTTT. Translating it yields CASRYPGQGNTEAFF.

This clonotype came up many times. The V gene is TRBV7-9, the J gene TRBJ2-5, with D hard to call. The germline CDR1 and CDR2 sequences are SEHNR and FQNEAQ (reference sequence). V dropped 5 bases and J dropped 5 bases, with 12 bases sitting between them. This CDR3 comprises 13 residues. CDR3 coding DNA: TGTGCCAGCAGCCGCAGTACGGCGGAGACCCAGTACTTC. Translating gives CASSRSTAETQYF.

The chain links TRBV30 to TRBJ1-5; D unclear. From germline, CDR1 is GTSNPN and CDR2 SVGIG (reference sequence). Trimming took 6 bases from V and 2 from J, leaving 11 bases between them. CDR3 length: 13 amino acids. The CDR3: CACTHGGNQPQHF. The CDR3 region has the DNA TGTGCCTGCACCCATGGGGGCAATCAGCCCCAGCATTTT.

This clonotype was detected a few times. V is TRBV5-1 and J is TRBJ2-2; D assignment may be TRBD1 or TRBD2 (5 bases each). Germline values: CDR1 SGHRS, CDR2 YFSETQ. The CDR3 totals 17 residues. V lost 4 bases and J 6 bases, leaving 22 bases between the germline ends. The CDR3 is CASSESRGLADAGELFF. The CDR3 DNA reads as TGCGCCAGCAGCGAAAGCCGGGGCCTAGCCGACGCCGGGGAGCTGTTTTTT.

V usage is TRBV5-1 and J usage is TRBJ1-5; D not resolved. The CDR3 runs to 13 residues. CDR1 SGHRS and CDR2 YFSETQ come from the germline V gene. The V end lost 5 bases, the J end lost 5 bases, and 11 bases lay between the germline ends. The CDR3 loop is CASSPEIHQPQHF. CDR3 DNA: TGCGCCAGCAGTCCGGAGATTCATCAGCCCCAGCATTTT.

The chain is built from TRBV9 and TRBJ1-4; 8 nucleotides match TRBD1. CDR3 length: 15 residues. With V trimmed by 0 bases and J by 13 bases, 11 bases remained unmatched. CDR1 and CDR2 from the germline V gene are SGDLS and YYNGEE. The CDR3: CASSVEWDKTGGLFF. CDR3 bases: TGTGCCAGCAGCGTAGAATGGGACAAAACAGGGGGACTGTTTTTT.

This clonotype was seen ten or more times. The V call is TRBV20-1, the J call TRBJ1-1; tentatively, D is TRBD1 (5 bases). The CDR3 sequence is 12 residues long. Trimming left V 5 bases short and J 7 bases short, with 14 bases between. CDR1 and CDR2 from the germline V gene are DFQATT and SNEGSKA (reference sequence). The CDR3 region is CSARRVGGEAFF. In nucleotides, the CDR3 is TGCAGTGCTCGCAGGGTCGGGGGTGAAGCTTTCTTT.

This clonotype was recorded many times. This rearrangement joins TRBV27 to TRBJ1-1, with 9 bases that match TRBD1. CDR1 is MNHEY, CDR2 SMNVEV, per germline (reference sequence). This CDR3 has 15 residues. Trimming cost V 3 bases and J 3 bases; bases outside gene matches: 5. This CDR3 reads CASSLTRDRDTEAFF. The CDR3 nucleotides are TGTGCCAGCAGTTTGACGCGGGACAGGGACACTGAAGCTTTCTTT.

This rearrangement joins TRBV12-3 or TRBV12-4 to TRBJ2-7, with TRBD1 identical over 7 bases. V shed 3 bases, J shed 5 bases, and the junction held 10 bases outside the gene matches. The CDR3 has 15 amino acids. The CDR3 is CASSFWTGSVNEQYF. CDR3 DNA sequence: TGTGCCAGCAGTTTTTGGACAGGCTCCGTAAACGAGCAGTACTTC.

This clonotype has at least ten counts. The V call is TRBV12-5, the J call TRBJ2-7; tentative D call: TRBD2 (5 bases). The V end lost 6 bases, the J end lost 3 bases, and 15 bases lay between the germline ends. The CDR3 is 14 residues long. From germline, CDR1 is LGHNT and CDR2 FRNRAP. The CDR3 DNA sequence: TGTGCTAGTGGCCAACGGACTGAACTCTACGAGCAGTACTTC. It specifies CASGQRTELYEQYF. Filled out from reference TRBV12-5 and TRBJ2-7, the complete variable domain reads DARVTQTPRHKVTEMGQEVTMRCQPILGHNTVFWYRQTMMQGLELLAYFRNRAPLDDSGMPKDRFSAEMPDATLATLKIQPSEPRDSAVYFCASGQRTELYEQYFGPGTRLTVT.

The V and J genes are TRBV20-1 and TRBJ1-2, with D maybe TRBD1 (5 bases). Trimming removed 1 base at V and 1 base at J, with 7 bases between. The CDR3 consists of 13 residues. CDR1 and CDR2 (germline): DFQATT, SNEGSKA (reference sequence). CDR3 sequence reads: CSARGQYNYGYTF. In DNA form, the CDR3 reads TGCAGTGCTAGAGGACAGTATAACTATGGCTACACCTTC.